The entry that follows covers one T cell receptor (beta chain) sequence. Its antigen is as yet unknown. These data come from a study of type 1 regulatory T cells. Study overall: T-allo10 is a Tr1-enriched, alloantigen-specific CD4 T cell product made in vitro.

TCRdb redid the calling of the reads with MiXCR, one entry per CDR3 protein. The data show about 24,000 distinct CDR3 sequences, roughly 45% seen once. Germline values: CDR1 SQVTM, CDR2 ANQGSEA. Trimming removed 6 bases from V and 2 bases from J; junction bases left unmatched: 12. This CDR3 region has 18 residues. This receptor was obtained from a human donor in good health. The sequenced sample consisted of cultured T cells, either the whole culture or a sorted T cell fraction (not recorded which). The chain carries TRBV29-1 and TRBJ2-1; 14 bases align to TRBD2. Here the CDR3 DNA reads TGCAGCGTAGCCCCGGGACTAGCGGGGGCGGGAACCTACAATGAGCAGTTCTTC. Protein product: CSVAPGLAGAGTYNEQFF.